The entry that follows covers one T cell receptor beta chain sequence. The antigen is not known. Profiled with immunoSEQ multiplex PCR; TCRdb holds only in-frame clones, not every one. The sample records approximately 220,000 clones, around nine tenths being singletons. The data are from a study of cytomegalovirus exposure and HLA in healthy donors. General study results and limits: Reportedly, cytomegalovirus status was diagnosed with high sensitivity and specificity. Associated with cytomegalovirus, according to the listing, were around 160 TCR beta chains.

Deletions cut 3 bases from V and 8 bases from J, with 13 bases between. This CDR3 has 13 residues. Germline CDR1 and CDR2: SGDLS and YYNGEE. Source material: PBMCs. This chain uses TRBV9 with TRBJ2-3; maybe TRBD2 (6 bases). The clonotype was recovered from a man younger than 30 in good health and CMV-seronegative. CDR3 protein: CASSGGGPTTQYF. The CDR3 DNA is TGTGCCAGCAGCGGGGGAGGCCCTACTACGCAGTATTTT.